This T cell receptor beta chain was found in a study of OX40 agonist ivuxolimab in advanced cancers. Background on the whole study: Ivuxolimab was a fully human IgG2 agonistic monoclonal antibody targeting the costimulatory receptor OX40 (CD134). Intravenous ivuxolimab was administered to patients every 2 weeks at six dose levels: 0.01, 0.1, 0.3, 1.5, 3 and 10 mg/kg. Of the 50 or so patients in dose escalation, approximately 20 had hepatocellular carcinoma, approximately 15 had melanoma, 9 had renal cell carcinoma and 9 had head and neck cancer. In the dose-escalation cohort, 65% to 85% of patients were male, and the mean age was around 60 years with a range of roughly 20 to 85. Prior anti-PD-1, anti-PD-L1 or anti-CTLA-4 therapy was permitted, and checkpoint inhibitors had been received by 40% to 50% of dose-escalation patients. Three dose-escalation patients achieved partial responses, one with hepatocellular carcinoma and two with cutaneous melanoma. Peripheral TCRbeta sequencing was intended to test whether TCR sequence diversity was altered and clonal T-cell expansion was caused by ivuxolimab. The paper covers the monotherapy dose-escalation part of the phase I ivuxolimab trial, which included N ≈ 52 patients. General study outcomes and caveats: After ivuxolimab, expanded clones were on average more numerous among CD8+ T cells than among CD4+ T cells. Low levels of normalized T-cell clonal expansion were also seen in some patients who did not respond. Which antigens the clonally expanded peripheral T cells were specific for was not determined. In partial responders in the 0.1-3.0 mg/kg groups, normalized peripheral clonal expansion was found to be among the lowest, especially among CD8+ T cells. Clonal expansion of both CD4+ and CD8+ blood T cells was observed from baseline to week 6 at doses 0.1 to 3.0 mg/kg.

Genomic DNA was isolated from the sorted cells so that the TCRbeta CDR3 region could be sequenced. TCRbeta CDR3 regions were sequenced using the immunoSEQ Assay. The table comes from immuneACCESS by way of TCRdb, which keeps in-frame sequences with V and J called. Part of the clones is missing from these tables; in studies checked, under half for an unresolved V gene and the rest for unknown reasons. The sample has some 42,000 clones on record, 80% to 90% of them singletons. The top ten hold roughly 2.5% of the sample. The CDR3 starts with the cysteine, ends with the phenylalanine, and has 13 residues. Just CDR3 DNA is preserved here, 39 bases in frame from base 1. V loses 2 bases, J loses 0 bases, and the germline ends lie 7 bases apart. CDR1 and CDR2 were assigned from the germline V gene (reference sequence) as GTSNPN and SVGIG. Comments on this clone: Its antigen remains undetermined. The sample holds no much larger clone one base away, and base qualities are not on file.

Patients with a history of autoimmune disease or receiving systemic immunosuppression were excluded from the trial. In every dose cohort, peripheral blood was drawn for TCR sequencing at baseline, cycle 4 day 1, and cycle 7 day 1. The samples were taken from a phase I, first-in-human, multicenter, open-label dose-escalation trial of ivuxolimab. Adults with locally advanced or metastatic melanoma, renal cell, hepatocellular, or head and neck squamous cell carcinoma were enrolled in the trial. Before TCR sequencing, CD4+ and CD8+ T cells were separately sorted from peripheral blood. The sample here was CD4+ or CD8+ T cells sorted from blood, taken in a trial of the OX40 agonist ivuxolimab. The rearrangement combines TRBV30 with TRBJ1-1; TRBD1 is a weak D gene call, 5 bases matching. The TCR was taken from an adult with an advanced solid tumor such as melanoma, head and neck, liver or kidney cancer. The DNA sequence reads TGTGCCTGGAGTAGGGGTTTGAACACTGAAGCTTTCTTT. Its amino acids are CAWSRGLNTEAFF.